The next 14 T cell receptor beta chains were all read from a single sample in a study of shared clonotypes between healthy human individuals (dated by TCRdb to about 2020). Library preparation used the immunoSEQ multiplex PCR assay. TCRdb took this table from immuneACCESS and kept in-frame rearrangements with V and J called. Such tables lack part of the clones; where checked against another copy, unresolved V genes explain under half of the gap, and the rest is unexplained. This sample holds roughly 2.6 million clones; around nine tenths were observed only once. Of the sample, around 0.14% is held by the ten largest clones. Sequenced sample: naive CD4+ T cells sorted from blood. Per the publication, the cell subset or site label means: CD45RA+ positively selected. The receptors stem from a man aged 18 to 30 in good health.

This chain connects TRBV6-4 to TRBJ1-2; the D is unclear. The CDR3 spans 12 residues. With 0 bases removed from V and 7 bases from J, the gap between germline ends came to 6 bases. Germline V CDR1 and CDR2: MRHNA, SNTAGT. The CDR3 is CASSDSIRGYTF. In nucleotides, the CDR3 is TGTGCCAGCAGTGACTCGATCCGTGGCTACACCTTC.

This clone was detected once. The chain employs TRBV2 and TRBJ2-3; D might be TRBD1 or TRBD2, each matching 5 bases. Germline V gives CDR1 SNHLY, CDR2 FYNNEI. The length of the CDR3 is 13 residues. V shed 7 bases and J shed 5 bases, with 13 bases lying between them. The CDR3 protein is CASNRQGVDTQYF. The CDR3 bases are TGTGCCAGCAATCGGCAGGGAGTAGATACGCAGTATTTT.

V usage is TRBV18 and J usage is TRBJ2-1; 7 nucleotides agree with TRBD1. Germline lookup yields CDR1 KGHSH and CDR2 LQKENI. After removal of 4 bases from V and 14 bases from J, the junction contained 11 bases not matched to a gene. The length of the CDR3 is 13 residues. The CDR3 region is CASSLRQGILEFF. Here the CDR3 DNA reads TGTGCCAGCTCACTAAGACAGGGAATATTGGAGTTCTTC. Variable domain in full (rest from reference TRBV18 and TRBJ2-1): NAGVMQNPRHLVRRRGQEARLRCSPMKGHSHVYWYRQLPEEGLKFMVYLQKENIIDESGMPKERFSAEFPKEGPSILRIQQVVRGDSAAYFCASSLRQGILEFFGPGTRLTVL.

V gene TRBV2 combines with J gene TRBJ2-7, with D tentatively TRBD2 (6 bases). The V gene's germline CDR1 is SNHLY and CDR2 FYNNEI. This CDR3 comprises 14 residues. Trimming pared 7 bases from V and 2 bases from J, leaving 15 bases between. CDR3: CASKAGTGTYEQYF. The CDR3 DNA reads as TGTGCCAGCAAAGCCGGGACTGGTACCTACGAGCAGTACTTC.

The rearrangement links TRBV28 to TRBJ1-1, with D unresolved. Germline V CDR1 and CDR2: MDHEN, SYDVKM. V dropped 3 bases and J dropped 10 bases, with 21 bases sitting between them. The CDR3 consists of 15 residues. The DNA of the CDR3 is TGTGCCAGCAGTTTGGGCTCCGGGCCCCATCTAGGAGCTTTCTTT. Protein product: CASSLGSGPHLGAFF.

This sequence joins TRBV4-2 and TRBJ2-2, with D possibly TRBD1 on 5 matching bases. Trimming removed 0 bases from V and 6 bases from J, with 11 bases in between. The germline CDR1 and CDR2 sequences are LGHNA and YNFKEQ. There are 15 residues in the CDR3. In DNA form, the CDR3 reads TGTGCCAGCAGCCAAGATACGGCAGGGCCCGGGGAGCTGTTTTTT. Residues: CASSQDTAGPGELFF.

The chain employs TRBV7-2 and TRBJ2-1; D unresolved. Germline CDR1 SGHTA, CDR2 FQGNSA. This CDR3 has 13 amino acids. V was clipped by 0 bases and J by 12 bases, with 12 bases between them. CDR3 in DNA: TGTGCCAGCAGCTTAGCCTCTCACTCCGGGCAGTTCTTC. It encodes CASSLASHSGQFF.

The J gene is TRBJ2-5, the V gene TRBV27; weak D call: TRBD2 (6 bases). The CDR3 length is 14 residues. Germline-derived CDR1 and CDR2 are MNHEY and SMNVEV (reference sequence). Trimming removed 8 bases from V and 5 bases from J, with 18 bases in between. CDR3 bases: TGTGCCAGCGGGTCACTACTACGGGGGGAGACCCAGTACTTC. Amino acids: CASGSLLRGETQYF.

In regard to this clone: The same CDR3 can be traced to other DNA sequences in this sample. The J gene is TRBJ1-1, the V gene TRBV14; D gene uncertain. This CDR3 region has 13 residues. V was cut by 2 bases and J by 5 bases, with 9 bases left in between. Germline-derived CDR1 and CDR2 are SGHDN and FVKESK. The CDR3 sequence: CASSQSRGTEAFF. DNA of the CDR3: TGTGCCAGCAGCCAATCTCGGGGAACTGAAGCTTTCTTT.

With regard to this clone: Other DNA variants within this sample encode the same CDR3. This sequence joins TRBV7-3 and TRBJ2-2; 7 bases are shared with TRBD1. Germline CDR1 is SGHTA and CDR2 is FQGTGA. The J segment lost 1 base and the V segment lost 5 bases, leaving 4 bases of the junction unmatched. This CDR3 region has 15 residues. CDR3 bases: TGTGCCAGCAGCCGCCGGACAGGGAACACCGGGGAGCTGTTTTTT. It codes for CASSRRTGNTGELFF.

The V call is TRBV4-3, the J call TRBJ1-1; D unresolved. Germline CDR1 is LGHNA and CDR2 is YSLEER. V dropped 3 bases and J dropped 1 base, with 9 bases sitting between them. The CDR3 has 14 residues. The CDR3 loop reads CASSQRSANTEAFF. In nucleotides, the CDR3 is TGCGCCAGCAGCCAGAGATCCGCGAACACTGAAGCTTTCTTT.

DNA for the CDR3: TGTGCCAGCAGCCTCCGGGGACACCAATCTTACAATGAGCAGTTCTTC. This codes for CASSLRGHQSYNEQFF. This chain connects TRBV11-3 to TRBJ2-1; D is possibly TRBD1 (6 bases). Germline V gene data show CDR1 as SGHNT and CDR2 as YENEEA. The V end lost 5 bases, the J end lost 4 bases, and 18 bases lay between the germline ends. CDR3 length: 16 amino acids.

This chain joins TRBV27 and TRBJ2-3; 10 bases match TRBD2. Germline V gene lookup returns CDR1 MNHEY and CDR2 SMNVEV (reference sequence). The J segment lost 7 bases and the V segment lost 3 bases, leaving 7 bases of the junction unmatched. The CDR3 sequence is 15 residues long. The CDR3, as DNA: TGTGCCAGCAGTTTGATTAGCGGGGGGCAAAATACGCAGTATTTT. It encodes CASSLISGGQNTQYF.

V and J are TRBV7-6 and TRBJ2-1; 11 nucleotides match TRBD1. V lost 5 bases to trimming and J lost 4 bases; unmatched junction nucleotides: 4. The CDR3 is made up of 15 amino acids. Germline V gene sequence: CDR1 SGHVS, CDR2 FNYEAQ. As DNA, the CDR3 is TGTGCCAGCAGCGCGGGACAGGGGGTTTACAATGAGCAGTTCTTC. Translation: CASSAGQGVYNEQFF.